Listed below are T cell receptor beta chains from one sample, sequenced in a study of CD4 T cells in relation to SARS-CoV-2 and coronaviruses. Their antigens remain unidentified. Profiled with immunoSEQ multiplex PCR; TCRdb holds only in-frame clones, not every one. Counted here are more than 20,000 clones, over 65% occurring once; the ten biggest clones make up roughly a sixth. Sequencing was performed on CD4+ T cells from PBMCs, cultured in vitro. These receptors all come from a human donor in good health. The CDR3 runs from the conserved cysteine through the conserved F or W. D genes are given only for firm matches. Size tells how often a clone was seen (once, few, many) or the class of an expanded clone, and some rows leave it out.

TRBV2,.,TRBJ2-2,.,CASSFPEGGSGELFF,TGTGCCAGCAGCTTCCCGGAGGGGGGGTCCGGGGAGCTGTTTTTT
TRBV6-5,.,TRBJ2-3,.,CASSFSETSTDTQYF,TGTGCCAGCAGCTTTAGCGAGACTAGCACAGATACGCAGTATTTT
TRBV6-5,.,TRBJ2-6,.,CASSPGVGANVLTF,TGTGCCAGCAGCCCGGGGGTGGGGGCCAACGTCCTGACTTTC
TRBV7-5,.,TRBJ1-5,.,CARSTDTFYRQPQHF,TGTGCCAGAAGCACCGACACCTTTTACCGACAGCCCCAGCATTTT
TRBV7-2,.,TRBJ2-7,.,CASSLVGAYEQYF,TGTGCCAGCAGCTTAGTGGGAGCCTACGAGCAGTACTTC
TRBV9,.,TRBJ2-2,.,CASSVRGTGELFF,TGTGCCAGCAGCGTCCGAGGCACCGGGGAGCTGTTTTTT
TRBV24-1,TRBD2,TRBJ2-1,.,CATSDRWGSGSVNNEQFF,TGTGCCACCAGTGACCGATGGGGTAGCGGGAGTGTAAACAATGAGCAGTTCTTC
TRBV5-1,.,TRBJ2-7,.,CASRRGAQGHEQYF,TGCGCCAGCAGGAGGGGGGCGCAAGGTCACGAGCAGTACTTC
TRBV30,TRBD1,TRBJ1-1,few,CAWNRQGMNTEAFF,TGTGCCTGGAACCGACAGGGAATGAACACTGAAGCTTTCTTT
TRBV5-1,TRBD2,TRBJ2-2,.,CASSLGAGGGTGELFF,TGCGCCAGCAGCTTGGGAGCGGGAGGAGGGACCGGGGAGCTGTTTTTT
TRBV5-1,TRBD2,TRBJ2-1,.,CASSIGTSGMGGNEQFF,TGCGCCAGCAGCATTGGGACTAGCGGGATGGGGGGGAATGAGCAGTTCTTC
TRBV11-2,.,TRBJ2-5,.,CASSPQRVGKQETQYF,TGTGCCAGCAGCCCCCAGCGGGTCGGGAAGCAAGAGACCCAGTACTTC
TRBV27,.,TRBJ2-7,.,CASSPTADSYYEQYF,TGTGCCAGCAGCCCCACAGCAGACAGTTACTACGAGCAGTACTTC
TRBV27,TRBD1,TRBJ2-7,.,CASSLSQGADEQYF,TGTGCCAGCAGTTTATCTCAGGGGGCCGACGAGCAGTACTTC
TRBV24-1,TRBD2,TRBJ2-1,.,CATSDLGLAGAGNEQFF,TGTGCCACCAGTGATTTGGGGCTAGCGGGGGCCGGCAATGAGCAGTTCTTC
TRBV3-1/TRBV3-2,.,TRBJ2-3,.,CASSQDRADTQYF,TGTGCCAGCAGCCAAGATAGGGCAGATACGCAGTATTTT
TRBV6-5,TRBD1,TRBJ1-2,.,CASSYRGDRGAYGYTF,TGTGCCAGCAGTTACCGCGGGGACAGGGGCGCCTATGGCTACACCTTC
TRBV10-1,.,TRBJ1-2,once,CASSSGTNYGYTF,TGCGCCAGCAGTTCCGGGACAAACTATGGCTACACCTTC
TRBV15,.,TRBJ2-5,.,CATSRARTEKETQYF,TGTGCCACCAGCAGAGCAAGGACAGAGAAAGAGACCCAGTACTTC
TRBV3-1/TRBV3-2,.,TRBJ2-1,.,CASSQDRRTRRFF,TGTGCCAGCAGCCAAGATAGGAGAACTCGACGGTTCTTC
TRBV9,.,TRBJ1-3,.,CASSSNSGNTIYF,TGTGCCAGCAGCTCCAACTCTGGAAACACCATATATTTT
TRBV9,TRBD1,TRBJ1-2,.,CASSASGTVYGYTF,TGTGCCAGCAGCGCCTCCGGGACAGTCTATGGCTACACCTTC
TRBV28,TRBD1,TRBJ1-2,.,CASRSPGGYYGYTF,TGTGCCAGCAGGAGCCCAGGGGGCTACTATGGCTACACCTTC
TRBV10-3,.,TRBJ1-3,few,CAISPGFGNTIYF,TGTGCCATCAGCCCGGGGTTTGGAAACACCATATATTTT
TRBV6-5,.,TRBJ1-4,.,CASSYSQREKLFF,TGTGCCAGCAGTTACTCCCAGAGGGAAAAACTGTTTTTT
TRBV7-8,TRBD2,TRBJ2-3,.,CASRRTSGSFPASDTQYF,TGTGCCAGCAGAAGGACTAGCGGGAGTTTCCCTGCATCAGATACGCAGTATTTT
TRBV18,TRBD2,TRBJ2-1,.,CASSPKSGATGTSGRQAYNEQFF,TGTGCCAGCTCACCGAAGTCGGGGGCCACCGGGACTAGCGGGAGACAGGCCTACAATGAGCAGTTCTTC
TRBV27,TRBD2,TRBJ2-3,.,CASSGSGRAQVDTQYF,TGTGCCAGCAGTGGTAGCGGGAGGGCCCAAGTAGATACGCAGTATTTT
TRBV2,TRBD2,TRBJ2-5,few,CASSALTSGGFGETQYF,TGTGCCAGCAGCGCCCTGACTAGCGGGGGGTTTGGGGAGACCCAGTACTTC
TRBV3-1/TRBV3-2,.,TRBJ1-5,.,CASSLYDQPQHF,TGTGCCAGCAGCCTATATGATCAGCCCCAGCATTTT
TRBV2,.,TRBJ1-2,.,CASSGSVYGYTF,TGTGCCAGCAGTGGGTCAGTCTATGGCTACACCTTC
TRBV25-1,.,TRBJ1-5,.,CASSESQAWNQPQHF,TGTGCCAGCAGTGAGTCCCAGGCGTGGAATCAGCCCCAGCATTTT
TRBV7-8,.,TRBJ2-5,.,CASGPHEGHKLLIRKETQYF,TGTGCCAGCGGGCCGCACGAGGGCCATAAGCTGTTAATCCGAAAAGAGACCCAGTACTTC
TRBV6-4,.,TRBJ2-3,.,CASSAPASDTQYF,TGTGCCAGCAGTGCCCCAGCGTCTGATACGCAGTATTTT
TRBV14,.,TRBJ1-2,.,CASSQGGTYGYTF,TGTGCCAGCAGCCAAGGGGGAACCTATGGCTACACCTTC
TRBV3-1/TRBV3-2,.,TRBJ2-4,.,CATGTENIQYF,TGTGCAACCGGGACGGAAAACATTCAGTACTTC
TRBV10-3,.,TRBJ1-4,.,CASGSEPLEKLFF,TGTGCCAGCGGCTCAGAACCGCTTGAAAAACTGTTTTTT
TRBV10-2,.,TRBJ2-5,.,CASSEGREPQYF,TGCGCCAGCAGTGAAGGTCGAGAACCCCAGTACTTC
TRBV3-1/TRBV3-2,TRBD1,TRBJ2-7,.,CASSQAGTGFNEQYF,TGTGCCAGCAGCCAAGCCGGGACAGGGTTCAACGAGCAGTACTTC
TRBV5-6,.,TRBJ1-1,.,CASSLGGLGGTEAFF,TGTGCCAGCAGCTTGGGAGGGTTGGGTGGCACTGAAGCTTTCTTT
TRBV7-9,.,TRBJ1-2,.,CASSLSARAGGYGYTF,TGTGCCAGCAGCTTATCGGCCAGGGCCGGGGGCTATGGCTACACCTTC
TRBV7-8,.,TRBJ1-6,few,CASSRSGIYNSPLHF,TGTGCCAGCAGCCGATCCGGAATTTATAATTCACCCCTCCACTTT
TRBV18,.,TRBJ2-7,.,CASSPRAHEQYF,TGTGCCAGCTCCCCTCGAGCTCACGAGCAGTACTTC
TRBV7-9,.,TRBJ1-1,.,CASSSDSSEAFF,TGTGCCAGCAGCTCTGACAGCTCTGAAGCTTTCTTT
TRBV15,.,TRBJ2-3,.,CATRRFEASPGTDTQYF,TGTGCCACCAGGAGGTTCGAGGCATCGCCCGGCACAGATACGCAGTATTTT
TRBV28,.,TRBJ1-5,.,CASSLFGRNQPQHF,TGTGCCAGCAGTTTATTCGGGAGGAATCAGCCCCAGCATTTT
TRBV21-1,.,TRBJ2-2,.,CATEETGNTGELFF,TGTGCCACCGAGGAGACAGGGAACACCGGGGAGCTGTTTTTT
TRBV6-6,.,TRBJ1-5,few,CASSYDGNQPQHF,TGTGCCAGCAGTTACGACGGAAATCAGCCCCAGCATTTT
TRBV19,.,TRBJ2-4,.,CASSTLISAKNIQYF,TGTGCCAGTAGTACACTTATATCAGCCAAAAACATTCAGTACTTC
TRBV30,.,TRBJ1-2,.,CAWSVRGSYGYTF,TGTGCCTGGAGTGTTCGGGGGAGCTATGGCTACACCTTC
TRBV5-1,.,TRBJ1-1,.,CASRGPGHNTEAFF,TGCGCCAGCAGGGGACCGGGACATAACACTGAAGCTTTCTTT
TRBV27,.,TRBJ2-3,.,CASGIQTVTDTQYF,TGTGCCAGCGGTATTCAGACGGTCACAGATACGCAGTATTTT
TRBV2,TRBD1,TRBJ2-4,.,CASNQGAGKNIQYF,TGTGCCAGCAATCAGGGGGCGGGGAAAAACATTCAGTACTTC
TRBV19,.,TRBJ2-7,.,CASSTRLGGSYEQYF,TGTGCCAGTAGTACCCGACTAGGCGGCTCCTACGAGCAGTACTTC
TRBV5-4,.,TRBJ2-2,.,CASSPEWNTGELFF,TGTGCCAGCAGCCCCGAGTGGAACACCGGGGAGCTGTTTTTT